This T cell receptor beta chain came from a study of blood T cells in healthy people across ages. Background on the study: There was about one barcoded beta molecule captured by template switching per two T cells. Study-wide points: Estimated diversity that came from one million T cells was considered an underestimate. Since the PBMCs were unsorted, naive and antigen-experienced cells could not be conclusively compared.

Aged about 6 to 100, donors were systemically healthy Caucasians from Russia. A second about 7 to 11 cycle PCR used barcoded and J-beta primers. One entry per CDR3 protein results from TCRdb running MiXCR on the 5' RACE reads. Found here are roughly 1,700,000 distinct CDR3 sequences, approximately 30% of them singletons; the top ten hold 7.7%. V was pared by 3 bases and J by 5 bases, with 8 bases of the junction left unmatched. The CDR3 loop spans 15 amino acids. Germline values: CDR1 MDHEN, CDR2 SYDVKM. A note on this clonotype: Its antigen is as yet unknown.

The specimen sequenced was blood. The V call is TRBV28, the J call TRBJ2-7, with 9 nucleotides matching TRBD1. This clonotype was sampled from a woman aged 25 to 39 in good health. CDR3 DNA sequence: TGTGCCAGCAGTTTGTCGGGACAGGGCATCCACGAGCAGTACTTC. It translates to CASSLSGQGIHEQYF.